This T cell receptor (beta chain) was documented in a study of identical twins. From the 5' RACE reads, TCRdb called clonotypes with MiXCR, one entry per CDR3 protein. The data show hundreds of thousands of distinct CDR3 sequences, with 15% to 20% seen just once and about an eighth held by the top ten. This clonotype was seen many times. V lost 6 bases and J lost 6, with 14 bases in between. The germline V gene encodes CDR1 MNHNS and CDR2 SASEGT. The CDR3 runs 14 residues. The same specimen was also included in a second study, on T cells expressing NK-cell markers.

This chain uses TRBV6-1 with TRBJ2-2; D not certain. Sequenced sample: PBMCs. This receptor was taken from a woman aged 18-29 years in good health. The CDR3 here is CASRPLGYAGELFF. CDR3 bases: TGTGCCAGCAGGCCATTGGGATACGCCGGGGAGCTGTTTTTT.